This TCR beta chain was identified during a study of shared clonotypes between healthy human individuals. Method: immunoSEQ multiplex PCR; TCRdb's copy keeps in-frame clones and lacks some. The sample lists 70,000 to 95,000 clones; 60% to 65% were seen once. The sequencing input was memory CD8+ T cells sorted from blood. Specified subset: CD45RO+ cells pooled with CCR7-negative TemRA cells. The sequence was collected from a young man in good health.

CDR3 in DNA: TGTGCCAGCAGTTCGAGGGGGCCCGGGGAGCTGTTTTTT. Encoded protein: CASSSRGPGELFF. The chain has TRBV28 and TRBJ2-2, with 7 bases matching TRBD1. The germline CDR1 and CDR2 sequences are MDHEN and SYDVKM. The CDR3 is made up of 13 amino acids. Unmatched junction bases numbered 2, after V lost 4 bases and J lost 6 bases. Filled out from reference TRBV28 and TRBJ2-2, the complete variable domain reads DVKVTQSSRYLVKRTGEKVFLECVQDMDHENMFWYRQDPGLGLRLIYFSYDVKMKEKGDIPEGYSVSREKKERFSLILESASTNQTSMYLCASSSRGPGELFFGEGSRLTVL.